Shown below are 22 T cell receptor beta chains from a single sample sequenced in a study of blood T cell repertoires in COVID-19. Some clones are missing from TCRdb's copy, which holds only in-frame ones; the method was immunoSEQ multiplex PCR. The profile shows hundreds of thousands of clones, roughly nine tenths of them singletons. Sequencing was performed on peripheral blood. These receptors were collected from a woman younger than 35 who had recovered from COVID-19.

This chain links TRBV28 with TRBJ1-2; D unresolved. The CDR3 has 12 amino acids. The V end lost 11 bases, the J end lost 5 bases, and 15 bases lay between the germline ends. The V gene's germline CDR1 is MDHEN and CDR2 SYDVKM. The CDR3 nucleotides are TGTGCCTGCGCCGCCCCATTGTATGGCTACACCTTC. Its protein product is CACAAPLYGYTF.

The chain combines TRBV19 with TRBJ1-2, with TRBD1 identical over 8 bases. This CDR3 contains 15 residues. The germline V gene has CDR1 LNHDA and CDR2 SQIVND (reference sequence). The V and J ends lost 4 bases and 8 bases, in that order; junction bases with no gene match: 12. In DNA form, the CDR3 reads TGTGCCAGTAGTACTTCAGGGGGCAATATCTGGGGCTACACCTTC. This encodes CASSTSGGNIWGYTF.

V is TRBV29-1 and J is TRBJ2-7; D might be TRBD1 (5 bases). The CDR3 sequence is 13 residues long. Per the germline V gene, CDR1 is SQVTM and CDR2 is ANQGSEA. Between the trimmed V and J ends, which lost 0 bases and 1 base, there was a span of 7 bases. CDR3 nucleotides: TGCAGCGTTGAAGATACAGGATCCTACGAGCAGTACTTC. Encoded protein: CSVEDTGSYEQYF.

The genes are TRBV5-6 and TRBJ1-1, with 11 bases aligning to TRBD1. This CDR3 is 17 amino acids long. Germline assignment: CDR1 SGHDT and CDR2 YYEEEE. V lost 2 bases, J lost 4 bases, and 10 bases stayed unmatched. CDR3 bases: TGTGCCAGCAGCTTTTGGACAGGGGGCCATTCGGTCACTGAAGCTTTCTTT. Its translation is CASSFWTGGHSVTEAFF.

The chain couples TRBV29-1 to TRBJ2-1; no definite D call. Germline CDR1 is SQVTM and CDR2 is ANQGSEA. Trimming cost V 4 bases and J 6 bases, with 10 bases left between them. There are 12 residues in the CDR3. The chain's CDR3 is CSVAGVFNEQFF. CDR3 bases: TGCAGCGTTGCCGGAGTCTTCAATGAGCAGTTCTTC.

The chain employs TRBV7-2 and TRBJ2-2; a possible D gene is TRBD2 (7 bases). The CDR3 has 15 residues. V dropped 5 bases and J dropped 6 bases, with 16 bases sitting between them. Germline V gene sequence: CDR1 SGHTA, CDR2 FQGNSA. The CDR3 DNA is TGTGCCAGCAGCCAAAGGCTCGGGGGGCCCGGGGAGCTGTTTTTT. It specifies CASSQRLGGPGELFF. The full variable domain, its missing parts supplied by reference TRBV7-2 and TRBJ2-2, is GAGVSQSPSNKVTEKGKDVELRCDPISGHTALYWYRQSLGQGLEFLIYFQGNSAPDKSGLPSDRFSAERTGGSVSTLTIQRTQQEDSAVYLCASSQRLGGPGELFFGEGSRLTVL.

The J gene is TRBJ2-7, the V gene TRBV9, with 9 bases that match TRBD1. The CDR3 spans 14 residues. V was clipped by 3 bases and J by 2 bases; unmatched bases: 3. The V gene's germline CDR1 is SGDLS and CDR2 YYNGEE. CDR3 residues: CASSAGQGTYEQYF. CDR3 coding DNA: TGTGCCAGCAGCGCGGGACAGGGAACCTACGAGCAGTACTTC.

The chain has TRBV5-1 and TRBJ2-1; 12 bases line up with TRBD2. The CDR3 has 15 amino acids. Germline CDR1 SGHRS, CDR2 YFSETQ. V was clipped by 4 bases and J by 2 bases; unmatched bases: 1. The DNA of the CDR3 is TGCGCCAGCAGCCGACTAGCGGGAGCCTACAATGAGCAGTTCTTC. Encoded protein: CASSRLAGAYNEQFF.

The genes are TRBV6-2 or TRBV6-3 and TRBJ2-1, with 13 bases that match TRBD2. This CDR3 region has 15 residues. The V gene end was trimmed by 3 bases and the J gene end by 7 bases; junction bases not matched to a gene: 3. Per the germline V gene, CDR1 is MNHEY and CDR2 is SVGEGT. CDR3 bases: TGTGCCAGCAGTTATGGACTAGCGGGAGTAAATGAGCAGTTCTTC. Encoded protein: CASSYGLAGVNEQFF.

The V call is TRBV25-1, the J call TRBJ1-3; D is undetermined. Germline V CDR1 and CDR2: MGHDK, SYGVNS. Trimming removed 4 bases at V and 0 bases at J, with 10 bases between. The CDR3 runs 15 residues. CDR3 bases: TGTGCCAGCAGTGCACCGGGTCACTCTGGAAACACCATATATTTT. This encodes CASSAPGHSGNTIYF.

The V call is TRBV10-3, the J call TRBJ2-1; maybe TRBD2 (6 bases). Germline V CDR1 and CDR2: ENHRY, SYGVKD. The V end was cut by 6 bases, the J end by 2 bases, with 8 bases between. The CDR3 length is 13 residues. CDR3 nucleotides: TGTGCCATCAGCTTAGCGGCCTACAATGAGCAGTTCTTC. It encodes CAISLAAYNEQFF.

This chain's CDR3 is CASTLGEVNTEAFF. The DNA of the CDR3 is TGTGCCAGCACCCTAGGGGAAGTGAACACTGAAGCTTTCTTT. This chain joins TRBV11-1 and TRBJ1-1; tentatively, D is TRBD1 (5 bases). CDR1 SGHAT and CDR2 FQDESV come from the germline V gene (reference sequence). This CDR3 is 14 amino acids long. V lost 7 bases to trimming and J lost 0 bases, with 12 bases between them.

V is TRBV13 and J is TRBJ1-1; maybe TRBD1 (6 bases). The CDR3 has 16 residues. V was trimmed by 0 bases and J by 1 base, leaving 12 bases between them. Germline V lookup: CDR1 PRHDT, CDR2 FYEKMQ (reference sequence). CDR3 in amino acids: CASSLGPATGNTEAFF. CDR3 DNA: TGTGCCAGCAGCTTAGGCCCCGCGACAGGGAACACTGAAGCTTTCTTT.

The CDR3 loop is CASSPSSGDTEAFF. In DNA form, the CDR3 reads TGTGCCAGCTCACCCAGCTCCGGGGACACTGAAGCTTTCTTT. The chain has TRBV18 and TRBJ1-1; D is uncertain. The CDR3 extends over 14 amino acids. Trimming pared 3 bases from V and 3 bases from J, leaving 11 bases between. The germline gives CDR1 KGHSH, CDR2 LQKENI.

This chain joins TRBV7-3 and TRBJ1-6; D is unclear. The CDR3 totals 14 residues. CDR1 and CDR2 (germline): SGHTA, FQGTGA. The ends were cut back, 1 base at V and 5 bases at J, with 6 bases in the middle. The DNA of the CDR3 is TGTGCCAGCAGCTTAAGCGGAGATAATTCACCCCTCCACTTT. Translation: CASSLSGDNSPLHF.

This clone was detected only once. The J gene is TRBJ1-2, the V gene TRBV11-2; 7 bases are shared with TRBD1. Per germline, CDR1 SGHAT and CDR2 FQNNGV. This CDR3 has 13 amino acids. Trimming cost V 5 bases and J 3 bases; bases outside gene matches: 3. CDR3 sequence reads: CASSVGTDYGYTF. The DNA for the CDR3 is TGTGCCAGCAGCGTGGGGACAGACTATGGCTACACCTTC.

The rearrangement links TRBV5-1 to TRBJ2-5, with 7 bases fitting TRBD1. The CDR3 is made up of 14 amino acids. V dropped 4 bases and J dropped 1; count of bases not matched to a gene: 4. The germline CDR1 and CDR2 sequences are SGHRS and YFSETQ. The CDR3 region is CASSLGQAQETQYF. The CDR3 bases are TGCGCCAGCAGCCTAGGACAGGCCCAAGAGACCCAGTACTTC.

The rearrangement joins TRBV29-1 to TRBJ1-2, with D perhaps matching TRBD1 (5 bases). Between the trimmed V and J ends, which lost 6 bases and 4 bases, there was a span of 21 bases. The CDR3 covers 15 residues. The germline gives CDR1 SQVTM, CDR2 ANQGSEA. The CDR3 sequence: CSVKGSLNWAYGYTF. The CDR3 DNA reads as TGCAGCGTCAAGGGGTCCTTAAATTGGGCCTATGGCTACACCTTC.

The V gene is TRBV9, the J gene TRBJ2-3, with 9 bases that match TRBD2. The junction had 3 bases not matched to a gene; V was cut back by 0 bases and J by 1 base. The CDR3 is made up of 16 amino acids. Germline loops: CDR1 SGDLS, CDR2 YYNGEE. The CDR3 nucleotides are TGTGCCAGCAGCGTAGGGGCTAGCGGGGGCACAGATACGCAGTATTTT. Residues: CASSVGASGGTDTQYF.

CDR3 nucleotides: TGTGCCAGCAGCGTAGTAGCGGGAGTGGATCCGTTCTTC. The encoded protein is CASSVVAGVDPFF. V is TRBV9 and J is TRBJ2-1, with 9 bases identical to TRBD2. Germline CDR1 and CDR2: SGDLS and YYNGEE. This CDR3 has 13 residues. V trimming: 0 bases; J trimming: 15 bases; junction bases outside the gene matches: 7.

The chain couples TRBV12-3 or TRBV12-4 to TRBJ2-2; the D gene is possibly TRBD1 (6 bases). With 6 bases removed from V and 4 bases from J, the gap between germline ends came to 9 bases. CDR3 length: 13 amino acids. CDR3 residues: CASRQGSTGELFF. The CDR3 DNA is TGTGCCAGCAGGCAGGGGAGCACCGGGGAGCTGTTTTTT.

This CDR3 reads CASSQDPTSGSHEQYF. The DNA for the CDR3 is TGTGCCAGCAGCCAAGATCCGACTAGCGGGAGCCACGAGCAGTACTTC. The rearrangement joins TRBV3-1 (or the pseudogene TRBV3-2) to TRBJ2-7, with TRBD2 identical over 12 bases. V shed 0 bases and J 5 bases; nucleotides not matched to a gene: 5. The CDR3 sequence is 16 residues long. The germline CDR1 and CDR2 sequences are LGHDT and YNNKEL (reference sequence).